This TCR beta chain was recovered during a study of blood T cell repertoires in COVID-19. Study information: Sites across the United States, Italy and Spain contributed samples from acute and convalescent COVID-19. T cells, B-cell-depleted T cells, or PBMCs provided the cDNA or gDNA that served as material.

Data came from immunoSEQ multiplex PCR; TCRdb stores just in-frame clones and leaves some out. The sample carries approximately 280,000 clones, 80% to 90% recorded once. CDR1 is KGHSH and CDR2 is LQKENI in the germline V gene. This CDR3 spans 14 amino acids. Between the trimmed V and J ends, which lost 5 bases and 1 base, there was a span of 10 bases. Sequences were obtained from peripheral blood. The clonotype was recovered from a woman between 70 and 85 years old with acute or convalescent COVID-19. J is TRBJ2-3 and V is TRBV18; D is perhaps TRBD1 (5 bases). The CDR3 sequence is CASSGQGGTDTQYF. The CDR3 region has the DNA TGTGCCAGCTCAGGTCAGGGTGGCACAGATACGCAGTATTTT.